This T cell receptor (beta chain) was recorded in a study of blood T cell repertoires in COVID-19 (dated by TCRdb to 2018 to 2020). Regarding the complete study: Samples from collaborators originated in the United States, Italy and Spain and spanned both the acute and convalescent phases of COVID-19. The material from the prospective study consisted of cDNA or gDNA derived from T cells, B-cell-depleted T cells, or PBMCs. Subjects who had been exposed to COVID-19, were actively infected with it, or had recovered from it provided the deeply sampled blood TCRbeta repertoires that made up the dataset. The repertoires were made available in a free public database intended to serve as a resource for research on the immune response to SARS-CoV-2. The samples were drawn from two sources: the first 160 participants of the ongoing ImmuneRACE study, and 1,254 subjects contributed by 6 global collaborators. A de-identified subject ID, COVID-19 status, age in years and sex were almost always included in the sample metadata. Where available, HLA class I and class II types were taken from metadata supplied by the sample provider and were not determined by assay-based typing. Summary of the overall study and its limitations: Clinical and demographic metadata were provided uncurated, with the amount varying by source and participant.

The germline V gene (reference sequence) yields LNHDA for CDR1 and SQIVND for CDR2. The cysteine opens and the phenylalanine closes a CDR3 of 14 amino acids. CDR3 DNA is the only sequence kept; it has 42 bases, read in frame from the first base. V drops 7 bases and J drops 4 bases, leaving 14 bases in between. As to this clone: The clone's antigen remains unknown. Per-base qualities were not stored, and no clone one base away is much larger.

Each collaborating institution followed its own protocols to collect whole blood in K2EDTA tubes. For TCRbeta analysis, collaborators shipped samples as frozen whole blood, isolated PBMCs, or DNA extracted from either of those sample types. TCRbeta CDR3 regions were amplified from genomic DNA using the immunoSEQ Assay, a bias-controlled multiplex PCR. For the original study's pipeline: Within the assay, amplification of reference gene primers was used to estimate how many nucleated cells each sample contained. To quantify the absolute abundance of each unique TCRbeta CDR3 rearrangement, sequence reads were collapsed and filtered. For each sample, productive Simpson clonality was calculated by taking the square root of Simpson's diversity index across productive rearrangements. Here the immuneACCESS table is served through TCRdb, limited to in-frame sequences with V and J called. Missing clones are a known gap in these copies; in checked studies unresolved V genes cover under half, and the rest lacks a known reason. That table is the source of V, J and clone size, and D and trimming were worked out from the DNA. Here the sample has hundreds of thousands of clones; approximately 81% occur a single time. 3.5% to 4% of the sample is held by the ten biggest clonotypes.

This receptor was identified in a woman under 30 with acute or convalescent COVID-19. The chain is encoded by TRBV19 joined to TRBJ1-5, with a weak D call of TRBD1 (5 bases match). The specimen sequenced was peripheral blood. For the CDR3, the sequence is CASTVRGVNQPQHF. The sequenced DNA is TGTGCCAGTACCGTAAGGGGCGTTAATCAGCCCCAGCATTTT.